This TCR beta chain emerged from a study of beta chain features in type 1 diabetes. Study observations and caveats: For patients, the naive, central memory and Treg TCRB repertoires appeared more alike than for healthy donors.

Trimming cost V 6 bases and J 4 bases, with 17 bases left between them. Germline V gene data show CDR1 as ENHRY and CDR2 as SYGVKD. The CDR3 has 15 amino acids. About this clone: The antigen remains undetermined.

Each sorted fraction was over 95% pure. As every portion of the isolated RNA was reverse transcribed, the sequencing read expressed TCRB transcripts. Sequencing was performed with immunoSEQ multiplex PCR; in TCRdb, only in-frame clones are kept and a portion is missing. The sample carries about 150,000 clones, approximately 10% recorded once. The V and J genes are TRBV10-3 and TRBJ2-3, with D tentatively TRBD1 or TRBD2 (5 bases each). The sequence derives from a man between 18 and 35 years old in good health. Sequenced sample: central memory CD4+ T cells from blood. CDR3 protein: CAISLGTIGADTQYF. The CDR3 DNA follows: TGTGCCATCAGCCTCGGGACGATCGGGGCAGATACGCAGTATTTT.